A selection of T cell receptor beta chains follows, all from one sample in a study of ipilimumab plus nivolumab after autologous stem cell transplantation. Repertoires were generated with immunoSEQ multiplex PCR, while TCRdb's copy carries only in-frame clones and drops some. This repertoire shows fewer than 95,000 clones, 83% found once; its top ten account for around 2%. Sequencing used PBMCs, obtained in a trial of ipilimumab plus nivolumab as post-transplant consolidation. Receptors were obtained from a male donor with diffuse large B-cell lymphoma. Each CDR3 is given with its conserved first and last residue. The D gene is left open where the match is weak. The size entry is marked missing in some rows and otherwise reads once, few, many or a size class.

cdr3_aa cdr3_nt v_call d_call j_call clone_size
CASSPSTSADTQYF TGTGCCAGCAGCCCTTCGACTAGCGCAGATACGCAGTATTTT TRBV9 TRBD2 TRBJ2-3 .
CASSPRGEETQYF TGTGCCAGCTCACCACGGGGGGAAGAGACCCAGTACTTC TRBV18 . TRBJ2-5 .
CASSPPGSEQFF TGTGCCAGCTCACCACCAGGCTCAGAGCAGTTCTTC TRBV18 . TRBJ2-1 .
CASSVQRNTEAFF TGTGCCAGCAGTGTCCAAAGGAACACTGAAGCTTTCTTT TRBV6-1 . TRBJ1-1 .
CASSSWGENTGELFF TGTGCCAGCAGCTCCTGGGGGGAAAACACCGGGGAGCTGTTTTTT TRBV11-1 . TRBJ2-2 .
CASKLHRGDGGELFF TGTGCCAGCAAGCTGCATCGGGGGGACGGCGGGGAGCTGTTTTTT TRBV4-2 TRBD2 TRBJ2-2 .
CASSFTGNYGYTF TGTGCCAGCAGCTTCACAGGGAACTATGGCTACACCTTC TRBV7-9 . TRBJ1-2 .
CASSSRGGVKAFF TGTGCCAGTAGTTCCCGGGGGGGGGTGAAAGCTTTCTTT TRBV19 . TRBJ1-1 .
CASSPIEGQTGNTIYF TGTGCCAGCTCACCAATAGAAGGCCAGACTGGAAACACCATATATTTT TRBV18 . TRBJ1-3 .
CASSPISGTRSEQYF TGTGCCAGCTCACCCATTTCAGGGACTCGCAGCGAGCAGTACTTC TRBV18 . TRBJ2-7 .
CASSPTGLILADTQYF TGCGCCAGCAGCCCGACGGGACTAATATTGGCAGATACGCAGTATTTT TRBV5-1 TRBD2 TRBJ2-3 .
CASSFGETQETQYF TGCGCCAGCAGCTTCGGGGAAACACAAGAGACCCAGTACTTC TRBV5-1 . TRBJ2-5 .
CASSLGSLYGYTF TGCGCCAGCTCCCTCGGGAGTCTTTATGGCTACACCTTC TRBV4-1 . TRBJ1-2 .
CASSESRGLLLGQPQHF TGTGCCAGCAGTGAAAGCAGGGGTCTCCTGCTTGGTCAGCCCCAGCATTTT TRBV6-1 . TRBJ1-5 .
CASSSGPRDTQYF TGTGCCAGCAGCTCAGGACCCAGAGATACGCAGTATTTT TRBV7-2 . TRBJ2-3 .
CASSQSGFETQYF TGCGCCAGCAGCCAATCAGGGTTCGAGACCCAGTACTTC TRBV4-1 . TRBJ2-5 few
CASSQTHRGSSYEQYF TGTGCCAGTAGCCAAACTCACAGGGGTAGCTCCTACGAGCAGTACTTC TRBV19 TRBD1 TRBJ2-7 .
CASRPTSSYEQYF TGCGCCAGCAGGCCAACCTCCTCCTACGAGCAGTACTTC TRBV5-1 . TRBJ2-7 .
CASSLVEDTEAFF TGCGCCAGCAGCTTAGTAGAGGACACTGAAGCTTTCTTT TRBV5-1 . TRBJ1-1 .
CASSLEGQGAYEQYF TGTGCCAGCAGCTTAGAGGGACAGGGGGCCTACGAGCAGTACTTC TRBV11-1 TRBD1 TRBJ2-7 .
CASSTRLRRGYEQYF TGTGCCAGCAGTACTCGGCTTCGCAGGGGATACGAGCAGTACTTC TRBV6-6 . TRBJ2-7 .
CASSLAGTGGKGTEAFF TGCGCCAGCAGCTTGGCGGGGACAGGGGGTAAAGGGACTGAAGCTTTCTTT TRBV5-1 TRBD1 TRBJ1-1 few
CASSLWTSGDNNEQFF TGTGCCAGCAGCCTGTGGACTAGCGGGGACAACAATGAGCAGTTCTTC TRBV14 TRBD2 TRBJ2-1 .
CAWSRSSGEADTQYF TGTGCCTGGAGCAGATCTAGCGGTGAGGCAGATACGCAGTATTTT TRBV30 TRBD2 TRBJ2-3 once
CSGGQGIYEQYF TGCAGCGGTGGACAGGGGATCTACGAGCAGTACTTC TRBV29-1 TRBD1 TRBJ2-7 many
CASSADRGSEKLFF TGTGCCAGCAGCGCTGACAGGGGCAGCGAAAAACTGTTTTTT TRBV9 TRBD1 TRBJ1-4 .
CASRGLTSGETQYF TGCGCCAGCAGGGGATTGACTAGCGGGGAGACCCAGTACTTC TRBV10-2 TRBD2 TRBJ2-5 .
CASVGGNNQETQYF TGTGCCAGCGTAGGAGGGAATAACCAAGAGACCCAGTACTTC TRBV7-7 . TRBJ2-5 .
CASSLRLNSQPQHF TGTGCCAGCAGCTTACGTCTAAATAGTCAGCCCCAGCATTTT TRBV7-9 . TRBJ1-5 .
CASSVRGRPNYGYTF TGTGCCAGCAGTGTCCGGGGACGGCCGAACTATGGCTACACCTTC TRBV6-1 . TRBJ1-2 .
CASSSGQAGTGELFF TGTGCTAGCAGCTCGGGACAGGCGGGCACCGGGGAGCTGTTTTTT TRBV7-7 TRBD1 TRBJ2-2 .
CATSRVQGIVHEQYF TGTGCCACCAGCAGAGTTCAGGGGATCGTCCACGAGCAGTACTTC TRBV15 . TRBJ2-7 .
CASSYGPRGGQYF TGTGCCAGCAGCTACGGGCCTCGGGGAGGGCAGTATTTT TRBV7-2 . TRBJ2-3 .
CASSLAGGKNEQFF TGTGCCAGCAGCTTAGCGGGGGGGAAGAATGAGCAGTTCTTC TRBV7-3 TRBD2 TRBJ2-1 .
CASSLKGGDTEAFF TGTGCCAGCAGCTTAAAAGGGGGCGACACTGAAGCTTTCTTT TRBV7-3 TRBD1 TRBJ1-1 .
CASSPDRGLYNEQFF TGTGCCAGCAGCCCAGACAGGGGGCTTTACAATGAGCAGTTCTTC TRBV2 TRBD1 TRBJ2-1 .
CASRPDRAWYTEAFF TGTGCCAGCAGACCTGACAGGGCGTGGTACACTGAAGCTTTCTTT TRBV2 TRBD1 TRBJ1-1 .
CASSVSPREKHGYTF TGTGCCAGCAGCGTCTCCCCCAGGGAGAAGCATGGCTACACCTTC TRBV5-5 . TRBJ1-2 .
CASSKGKGDGNTIYF TGTGCCAGCAGTAAAGGGAAGGGCGACGGAAACACCATATATTTT TRBV6-5 . TRBJ1-3 .
CATRPGQRTDTQYF TGTGCCACACGACCGGGACAGCGCACAGATACGCAGTATTTT TRBV19 TRBD1 TRBJ2-3 once
CASSFPTGEPGNTIYF TGTGCCAGCAGCTTCCCGACAGGGGAACCTGGAAACACCATATATTTT TRBV5-6 TRBD1 TRBJ1-3 .
CASSQVSRGDSGNTIYF TGCGCCAGCAGCCAAGTCTCCAGGGGGGACTCTGGAAACACCATATATTTT TRBV4-1 TRBD1 TRBJ1-3 .
CASSPSRVGGYTF TGTGCCAGCAGTCCGTCCCGGGTTGGTGGCTACACCTTC TRBV5-4 . TRBJ1-2 once
CAISTQIGGAGDTQYF TGTGCCATCAGTACCCAAATCGGGGGGGCCGGAGATACGCAGTATTTT TRBV10-3 TRBD2 TRBJ2-3 .
CASSLAYEGNEQFF TGTGCCAGCAGCTTAGCGTATGAGGGTAATGAGCAGTTCTTC TRBV7-8 . TRBJ2-1 .
CASSSDSSFWDEQFF TGTGCCAGCAGTTCGGACTCGTCTTTTTGGGATGAGCAGTTCTTC TRBV7-2 . TRBJ2-1 .
CASSLTRRGRQETQYF TGTGCCAGCTCCCTTACAAGGAGGGGGCGGCAAGAGACCCAGTACTTC TRBV18 . TRBJ2-5 .
CSGRDGNEKLFF TGCAGCGGCCGGGACGGTAATGAAAAACTGTTTTTT TRBV29-1 . TRBJ1-4 .
CASGETGGETQYF TGTGCTAGTGGGGAGACAGGGGGGGAGACCCAGTACTTC TRBV12-5 TRBD1 TRBJ2-5 once
CASSRGWGSNYGYTF TGTGCCAGCAGTCGCGGATGGGGCAGTAACTATGGCTACACCTTC TRBV6-5 . TRBJ1-2 .
CASSLGSGGYGYTF TGTGCCAGCAGCTTAGGTTCAGGGGGCTATGGCTACACCTTC TRBV7-2 TRBD1 TRBJ1-2 once
CASSQGDGATNEKLFF TGCGCCAGCAGCCAGGGAGACGGAGCAACTAATGAAAAACTGTTTTTT TRBV4-3 . TRBJ1-4 .